The source of this TCR beta chain is a study of PD-1 blockade in classical Hodgkin lymphoma. Study-level background: Patients were given intravenous nivolumab, 3 mg/kg, every 2 weeks.

Assay: immunoSEQ multiplex PCR; the TCRdb copy retains only in-frame clones and omits some. This table has about 44,000 clones, 55% to 80% appearing once. The count of this clone is one. Regarding time point: cycle 4 day 1 (C4D1), after about 6 weeks of nivolumab. Each and every patient relapsed after autologous stem cell transplantation, and patients got differing brentuximab vedotin exposure. Complete response, partial response or progressive disease was recorded as best response. This CDR3 has 11 residues. Germline CDR1 and CDR2: DFQATT and SNEGSKA (reference sequence). The gene calls are TRBV20-1 and TRBJ2-5; D may be TRBD1 or TRBD2 (5 bases each). The assigned J gene may be wrong: the sequence end matches TRBJ2-7 better. The sample here was peripheral blood mononuclear cells (PBMCs), taken before the fourth cycle of nivolumab. This sequence was found in a human donor with classical Hodgkin lymphoma. CDR3 bases: TGCAGTGCTGGGGGTTCCTACGAGCAGTACTTC. Amino acids: CSAGGSYEQYF.